A selection of T cell receptor beta chains follows, all from one sample in a study of PD-L1 blockade in urothelial cancer. Libraries were prepared by immunoSEQ multiplex PCR; TCRdb keeps only in-frame clonotypes and omits some of them. The table includes 25,000 to 35,000 clones, roughly 80% detected once. The material was PBMCs, obtained around atezolizumab (anti-PD-L1) treatment. The source is a man aged 65 to 85 with urothelial cancer. The CDR3 runs from the conserved cysteine through the conserved F or W. D genes are given only for firm matches. A row's size may be missing; if present it is once, few, many or a size class.

clone size: few
CDR3 length: 15
D gene: -
J gene: TRBJ1-5
V gene: TRBV30
CDR3 protein: CAWSSSGGRNQPQHF
CDR3 DNA: TGTGCCTGGAGTAGCTCAGGAGGGAGGAATCAGCCCCAGCATTTT

clone size: few
CDR3 length: 14
D gene: -
J gene: TRBJ1-4
V gene: TRBV28
CDR3 protein: CASSLAGGGEKLFF
CDR3 DNA: TGTGCCAGCAGTTTAGCGGGGGGGGGTGAAAAACTGTTTTTT

clone size: -
CDR3 length: 15
D gene: TRBD2
J gene: TRBJ2-1
V gene: TRBV7-3
CDR3 protein: CASSTTSGGANEQFF
CDR3 DNA: TGTGCCAGCAGCACAACTAGCGGGGGGGCCAATGAGCAGTTCTTC

clone size: once
CDR3 length: 16
D gene: -
J gene: TRBJ1-2
V gene: TRBV7-8
CDR3 protein: CASSLDKGWTYYGYTF
CDR3 DNA: TGTGCCAGCAGCTTAGATAAAGGTTGGACATACTATGGCTACACCTTC

clone size: -
CDR3 length: 14
D gene: -
J gene: TRBJ1-2
V gene: TRBV6-5
CDR3 protein: CASSYRGEGYGYTF
CDR3 DNA: TGTGCCAGCAGTTACAGGGGGGAGGGCTATGGCTACACCTTC

clone size: once
CDR3 length: 15
D gene: TRBD1
J gene: TRBJ1-5
V gene: TRBV7-2
CDR3 protein: CASSPRTGQWQPQHF
CDR3 DNA: TGTGCCAGCAGCCCCCGGACAGGGCAATGGCAGCCCCAGCATTTT

clone size: once
CDR3 length: 15
D gene: -
J gene: TRBJ2-2
V gene: TRBV5-1
CDR3 protein: CASSSGTSKAGELFF
CDR3 DNA: TGCGCCAGCAGCTCGGGGACAAGTAAGGCCGGGGAGCTGTTTTTT

clone size: few
CDR3 length: 12
D gene: -
J gene: TRBJ1-1
V gene: TRBV18
CDR3 protein: CASSPGPGEAFF
CDR3 DNA: TGTGCCAGCTCACCTGGGCCAGGTGAAGCTTTCTTT

clone size: -
CDR3 length: 15
D gene: -
J gene: TRBJ2-4
V gene: TRBV27
CDR3 protein: CASSSRVVAKNIQYF
CDR3 DNA: TGTGCCAGCAGTTCACGAGTTGTAGCCAAAAACATTCAGTACTTC

clone size: -
CDR3 length: 16
D gene: -
J gene: TRBJ1-4
V gene: TRBV19
CDR3 protein: CASSIDHSRRAEKLFF
CDR3 DNA: TGTGCCAGTAGTATAGATCATTCGCGGAGGGCTGAAAAACTGTTTTTT

clone size: -
CDR3 length: 16
D gene: TRBD1
J gene: TRBJ1-2
V gene: TRBV6-1
CDR3 protein: CASSAMTGAGDYGYTF
CDR3 DNA: TGTGCCAGCAGTGCCATGACAGGGGCAGGAGACTATGGCTACACCTTC

clone size: -
CDR3 length: 16
D gene: -
J gene: TRBJ2-2
V gene: TRBV9
CDR3 protein: CASSPWTVGNTGELFF
CDR3 DNA: TGTGCCAGCAGCCCCTGGACAGTTGGAAACACCGGGGAGCTGTTTTTT

clone size: -
CDR3 length: 15
D gene: -
J gene: TRBJ2-5
V gene: TRBV5-1
CDR3 protein: CASSFERGSFETQYF
CDR3 DNA: TGCGCCAGCAGCTTTGAGCGAGGGAGTTTTGAGACCCAGTACTTC

clone size: -
CDR3 length: 14
D gene: TRBD1
J gene: TRBJ2-5
V gene: TRBV29-1
CDR3 protein: CSVVGQGEVETQYF
CDR3 DNA: TGCAGCGTAGTGGGACAGGGAGAGGTCGAGACCCAGTACTTC

clone size: -
CDR3 length: 15
D gene: TRBD1
J gene: TRBJ2-1
V gene: TRBV4-3
CDR3 protein: CASSHSGTADNEQFF
CDR3 DNA: TGCGCCAGCAGCCACTCCGGGACAGCGGACAATGAGCAGTTCTTC

clone size: -
CDR3 length: 14
D gene: TRBD2
J gene: TRBJ2-2
V gene: TRBV9
CDR3 protein: CASRGGGWTGELFF
CDR3 DNA: TGTGCCAGTCGTGGGGGGGGATGGACCGGGGAGCTGTTTTTT

clone size: few
CDR3 length: 15
D gene: TRBD1
J gene: TRBJ1-5
V gene: TRBV2
CDR3 protein: CASRGGQGVGQPQHF
CDR3 DNA: TGTGCCAGCAGGGGGGGACAGGGAGTGGGACAGCCCCAGCATTTT

clone size: -
CDR3 length: 15
D gene: -
J gene: TRBJ2-2
V gene: TRBV5-1
CDR3 protein: CASSLEARGTGELFF
CDR3 DNA: TGCGCCAGCAGCTTGGAGGCGAGAGGTACCGGGGAGCTGTTTTTT

clone size: -
CDR3 length: 14
D gene: TRBD1
J gene: TRBJ2-2
V gene: TRBV2
CDR3 protein: CASSGTGNTGELFF
CDR3 DNA: TGTGCCAGCAGCGGGACAGGGAACACCGGGGAGCTGTTTTTT

clone size: -
CDR3 length: 16
D gene: TRBD1
J gene: TRBJ2-2
V gene: TRBV6-6
CDR3 protein: CASSYSAQGAAGELFF
CDR3 DNA: TGTGCCAGCAGTTACTCGGCGCAGGGGGCCGCCGGGGAGCTGTTTTTT

clone size: few
CDR3 length: 12
D gene: -
J gene: TRBJ2-1
V gene: TRBV5-1
CDR3 protein: CASSLPGNEQFF
CDR3 DNA: TGCGCCAGCAGCTTACCCGGCAATGAGCAGTTCTTC

clone size: -
CDR3 length: 20
D gene: TRBD1
J gene: TRBJ1-5
V gene: TRBV19
CDR3 protein: CASWDRRHSDNPLSNQPQHF
CDR3 DNA: TGTGCCAGTTGGGACAGGCGACATTCGGACAATCCATTAAGCAATCAGCCCCAGCATTTT

clone size: -
CDR3 length: 15
D gene: -
J gene: TRBJ1-1
V gene: TRBV9
CDR3 protein: CASSPVGHQNTEAFF
CDR3 DNA: TGTGCCAGCAGCCCAGTGGGACACCAGAACACTGAAGCTTTCTTT

clone size: -
CDR3 length: 12
D gene: -
J gene: TRBJ2-1
V gene: TRBV7-3
CDR3 protein: CASSLTGGGQFF
CDR3 DNA: TGTGCCAGCAGCTTAACGGGGGGTGGGCAGTTCTTC

clone size: once
CDR3 length: 14
D gene: TRBD1
J gene: TRBJ1-1
V gene: TRBV2
CDR3 protein: CASISDRVGTEAFF
CDR3 DNA: TGTGCCAGCATATCGGACAGGGTGGGTACTGAAGCTTTCTTT

clone size: -
CDR3 length: 15
D gene: TRBD1
J gene: TRBJ2-2
V gene: TRBV18
CDR3 protein: CASSSGQINTGELFF
CDR3 DNA: TGTGCCAGCTCATCGGGACAGATAAACACCGGGGAGCTGTTTTTT

clone size: -
CDR3 length: 15
D gene: TRBD2
J gene: TRBJ2-1
V gene: TRBV7-8
CDR3 protein: CASSPSAGGPSEQFF
CDR3 DNA: TGTGCCAGCAGCCCCAGCGCGGGGGGGCCGTCTGAGCAGTTCTTC

clone size: -
CDR3 length: 14
D gene: TRBD2
J gene: TRBJ2-1
V gene: TRBV7-8
CDR3 protein: CASSVDAGVGEQFF
CDR3 DNA: TGTGCCAGCAGTGTCGACGCGGGAGTAGGTGAGCAGTTCTTC

clone size: -
CDR3 length: 13
D gene: -
J gene: TRBJ2-3
V gene: TRBV27
CDR3 protein: CASSLSRGDTQYF
CDR3 DNA: TGTGCCAGCAGTTTATCTAGGGGAGATACGCAGTATTTT

clone size: -
CDR3 length: 12
D gene: -
J gene: TRBJ1-1
V gene: TRBV5-3
CDR3 protein: CARSLNGAGAFF
CDR3 DNA: TGTGCCAGAAGCTTGAATGGGGCTGGAGCTTTCTTT

clone size: -
CDR3 length: 14
D gene: TRBD2
J gene: TRBJ2-5
V gene: TRBV6-5
CDR3 protein: CASSQGLAVETQYF
CDR3 DNA: TGTGCCAGCAGCCAGGGACTAGCGGTCGAGACCCAGTACTTC

clone size: -
CDR3 length: 14
D gene: TRBD1
J gene: TRBJ2-7
V gene: TRBV25-1
CDR3 protein: CASGDRAPPYEQYF
CDR3 DNA: TGTGCCAGCGGGGACAGGGCCCCACCCTACGAGCAGTACTTC

clone size: -
CDR3 length: 15
D gene: TRBD2
J gene: TRBJ2-5
V gene: TRBV2
CDR3 protein: CASSEEGSGRMAQYF
CDR3 DNA: TGTGCCAGCAGTGAAGAGGGGAGCGGGAGAATGGCCCAGTACTTC

clone size: -
CDR3 length: 13
D gene: TRBD1
J gene: TRBJ1-1
V gene: TRBV14
CDR3 protein: CASSRQGAAEAFF
CDR3 DNA: TGTGCCAGCAGCCGACAGGGGGCGGCTGAAGCTTTCTTT

clone size: -
CDR3 length: 15
D gene: -
J gene: TRBJ1-4
V gene: TRBV1
CDR3 protein: CTSSIKQGVMKKLFF
CDR3 DNA: TGCACCAGCAGCATTAAACAGGGGGTAATGAAAAAACTGTTTTTT

clone size: -
CDR3 length: 14
D gene: -
J gene: TRBJ2-5
V gene: TRBV6-1
CDR3 protein: CASSVGGDRETQYF
CDR3 DNA: TGTGCCAGCAGTGTCGGAGGGGATAGGGAGACCCAGTACTTC

clone size: -
CDR3 length: 13
D gene: TRBD1
J gene: TRBJ1-5
V gene: TRBV10-3
CDR3 protein: CAISTGVGQPQHF
CDR3 DNA: TGTGCCATCAGTACAGGGGTAGGGCAGCCCCAGCATTTT

clone size: -
CDR3 length: 13
D gene: TRBD2
J gene: TRBJ2-7
V gene: TRBV29-1
CDR3 protein: CSAPGLVTHEQYF
CDR3 DNA: TGCAGCGCGCCGGGACTAGTCACACACGAGCAGTACTTC

clone size: -
CDR3 length: 17
D gene: TRBD1
J gene: TRBJ2-7
V gene: TRBV27
CDR3 protein: CASSLSGGRGTGYEQYF
CDR3 DNA: TGTGCCAGCAGTTTATCGGGTGGGAGGGGGACAGGGTACGAGCAGTACTTC

clone size: -
CDR3 length: 16
D gene: -
J gene: TRBJ2-3
V gene: TRBV5-6
CDR3 protein: CASSLLKLSSTDTQYF
CDR3 DNA: TGTGCCAGCAGCTTGTTAAAACTTTCGAGCACAGATACGCAGTATTTT

clone size: -
CDR3 length: 15
D gene: TRBD1
J gene: TRBJ1-4
V gene: TRBV7-9
CDR3 protein: CASTPSGGYNEKLFF
CDR3 DNA: TGTGCCAGCACCCCTTCAGGGGGATATAATGAAAAACTGTTTTTT

clone size: -
CDR3 length: 14
D gene: -
J gene: TRBJ1-5
V gene: TRBV5-5
CDR3 protein: CASSSGQPNQPQHF
CDR3 DNA: TGTGCCAGCAGCTCAGGACAGCCCAATCAGCCCCAGCATTTT

clone size: -
CDR3 length: 16
D gene: -
J gene: TRBJ1-2
V gene: TRBV19
CDR3 protein: CASSISAGIPNYGYTF
CDR3 DNA: TGTGCCAGTAGTATTTCCGCAGGGATCCCTAACTATGGCTACACCTTC

clone size: -
CDR3 length: 13
D gene: TRBD1
J gene: TRBJ1-4
V gene: TRBV15
CDR3 protein: CATSPDRVGKLFF
CDR3 DNA: TGTGCCACCTCTCCAGACAGGGTTGGAAAACTGTTTTTT

clone size: -
CDR3 length: 15
D gene: -
J gene: TRBJ2-5
V gene: TRBV7-9
CDR3 protein: CASSLALDIGETQYF
CDR3 DNA: TGTGCCAGCAGCTTAGCGTTGGACATAGGAGAGACCCAGTACTTC

clone size: once
CDR3 length: 14
D gene: -
J gene: TRBJ1-1
V gene: TRBV5-1
CDR3 protein: CASSKLTENTEAFF
CDR3 DNA: TGCGCCAGCAGCAAATTGACAGAGAACACTGAAGCTTTCTTT

clone size: -
CDR3 length: 12
D gene: -
J gene: TRBJ2-5
V gene: TRBV29-1
CDR3 protein: CSGTWFGETQYF
CDR3 DNA: TGCAGCGGAACATGGTTCGGGGAGACCCAGTACTTC

clone size: -
CDR3 length: 16
D gene: -
J gene: TRBJ2-7
V gene: TRBV28
CDR3 protein: CASSLRWRQTPNEQYF
CDR3 DNA: TGTGCCAGCAGTTTAAGGTGGCGGCAGACCCCTAACGAGCAGTACTTC

clone size: -
CDR3 length: 15
D gene: -
J gene: TRBJ2-3
V gene: TRBV27
CDR3 protein: CASSLRRVGTDTQYF
CDR3 DNA: TGTGCCAGCAGTTTGAGGCGGGTGGGGACAGATACGCAGTATTTT

clone size: -
CDR3 length: 16
D gene: TRBD2
J gene: TRBJ2-3
V gene: TRBV5-1
CDR3 protein: CASSTSGGPSTDTQYF
CDR3 DNA: TGCGCCAGCAGTACTAGCGGGGGACCCAGCACAGATACGCAGTATTTT

clone size: -
CDR3 length: 14
D gene: TRBD2
J gene: TRBJ2-1
V gene: TRBV19
CDR3 protein: CASALAGGPDEQFF
CDR3 DNA: TGTGCCAGTGCACTAGCGGGCGGACCAGATGAGCAGTTCTTC